The rows below give T cell receptor beta chains drawn from one sample of a study of human T cells and chemical hapten exposure. TCRdb fed the RACE reads into MiXCR, producing one record per CDR3 protein. The sample consists of about 68,000 distinct CDR3 sequences, approximately 10% of them appearing once. The specimen was whole blood, collected in connection with sensitization to the hapten diphenylcyclopropenone (DPC). Receptor source: a woman in her forties or fifties with alopecia areata. Some clones in this sample may be carry-over from other donors' samples. Each CDR3 is given with its conserved first and last residue. D genes are given only for firm matches. Size tells how often a clone was seen (once, few, many) or the class of an expanded clone, and some rows leave it out.

.	.	TRBV11-1	11	TRBJ2-7	TGTGCCAGCAGCCGTGGGGACGAGCAGTACTTC	CASSRGDEQYF
many	.	TRBV12-3/TRBV12-4	12	TRBJ1-5	TGTGCCAGCAGTTTGATCAATCAGCCCCAGCATTTT	CASSLINQPQHF
many	TRBD2	TRBV20-1	14	TRBJ2-7	TGCAGTGCTAGAGTACTAGCGGATTACTACGAGCAGTACTTC	CSARVLADYYEQYF
few	.	TRBV7-6	14	TRBJ1-1	TGTGCCAGCAGCCCGGACGGGGGACGGACTGAAGCTTTCTTT	CASSPDGGRTEAFF
few	.	TRBV28	15	TRBJ1-5	TGTGCCAGCAGTTTGTATCTGTCGAGCAATCAGCCCCAGCATTTT	CASSLYLSSNQPQHF
few	.	TRBV9	15	TRBJ1-1	TGTGCCAGCAGCGTAGAGCCCGACAGAAACACTGAAGCTTTCTTT	CASSVEPDRNTEAFF
many	TRBD2	TRBV7-9	16	TRBJ2-7	TGTGCCAGCAGGACTAGCGGGAGGGCCTTAGCATCCGAGCAGTACTTC	CASRTSGRALASEQYF
many	TRBD2	TRBV10-1	14	TRBJ2-5	TGCGCCACGTCCCAAAGCGGGAGACGGGAGACCCAGTACTTC	CATSQSGRRETQYF
many	TRBD2	TRBV7-6	15	TRBJ2-2	TGTGCCAGCAGCCCGGGACTAGCGGTTACCGGGGAGCTGTTTTTT	CASSPGLAVTGELFF
many	.	TRBV5-1	15	TRBJ2-7	TGCGCCAGCAGCTTGGGATCGACCCCCCCCTACGAGCAGTACTTC	CASSLGSTPPYEQYF
many	TRBD2	TRBV6-6	17	TRBJ2-4	TGTGCCAGCAGTTACTCGACGGGCGGGGGAGCCAAAAACATTCAGTACTTC	CASSYSTGGGAKNIQYF
many	.	TRBV5-4	12	TRBJ2-3	TGTGCCAGCAGCTTGAGCACAGATACGCAGTATTTT	CASSLSTDTQYF
many	.	TRBV18	16	TRBJ2-7	TGTGCCAGCTCACGCCCGGGGGGACAACTCTCCTACGAGCAGTACTTC	CASSRPGGQLSYEQYF
few	.	TRBV20-1	15	TRBJ2-7	TGCAGTGCTAGAGATACGCAGGAATTATCCTACGAGCAGTACTTC	CSARDTQELSYEQYF
.	.	TRBV5-1	16	TRBJ2-7	TGCGCCAGCAGCTCCTCGGTAGGGCGTCCCAACTACGAGCAGTACTTC	CASSSSVGRPNYEQYF
many	.	TRBV5-4	14	TRBJ2-6	TGTGCCAGCAGCCCGAACTCTGGGGCCAACGTCCTGACTTTC	CASSPNSGANVLTF
many	.	TRBV7-3	15	TRBJ1-1	TGTGCCAGCAGCTTGTCGGGGGGTGTCGGCACTGAAGCTTTCTTT	CASSLSGGVGTEAFF
many	.	TRBV12-3/TRBV12-4	13	TRBJ1-5	TGTGCCAGCAGTTTACAGGCAAATCAGCCCCAGCATTTT	CASSLQANQPQHF
.	.	TRBV7-9	14	TRBJ2-1	TGTGCCGGCCAAAACCTCGGATCCTACAATGAGCAGTTCTTC	CAGQNLGSYNEQFF
few	.	TRBV7-2	15	TRBJ1-5	TGTGCCAGCAGCCGACCGGGGGAGAACAATCAGCCCCAGCATTTT	CASSRPGENNQPQHF
.	TRBD2	TRBV29-1	15	TRBJ2-3	TGCAGCGTTGGGGCTAGCGGGGGAAGCACAGATACGCAGTATTTT	CSVGASGGSTDTQYF
few	TRBD2	TRBV20-1	19	TRBJ2-1	TGCAGTGCTAGGGTACGTGGACTAGCGGGAGGGCCCTCCTACAATGAGCAGTTCTTC	CSARVRGLAGGPSYNEQFF
.	TRBD1	TRBV6-1	15	TRBJ1-2	TGTGCCAGCACAGGACAGGGGGCGCGTGGCTATGGCTACACCTTC	CASTGQGARGYGYTF
few	.	TRBV20-1	12	TRBJ2-5	TGCAGTGCCGACAGGGAGGGGCAGACCCAGTACTTC	CSADREGQTQYF
.	TRBD2	TRBV4-1	16	TRBJ2-3	TGCGCCAGCAGCCAACTAACTAGCGGGAGCACAGATACGCAGTATTTT	CASSQLTSGSTDTQYF
few	.	TRBV7-7	13	TRBJ2-2	TGTGCCAGCAGCTTATCCTCGACCGGGGAGCTGTTTTTT	CASSLSSTGELFF
many	.	TRBV27	13	TRBJ1-1	TGTGCCAGCAGTTTAATTGGGCTCTCTGAGGCTTTCTTT	CASSLIGLSEAFF
many	.	TRBV11-2	14	TRBJ2-5	TGTGCCAGCAGACCTCTCCGGAGAATTTCAACCCAGTACTTC	CASRPLRRISTQYF
many	.	TRBV28	12	TRBJ2-1	TGTGCCAGCAGTTTAAGCAGAAATGAGCAGTTCTTC	CASSLSRNEQFF
many	.	TRBV28	14	TRBJ1-1	TGTGCCAGCAGTTTAGACGGAGGAAACACTGAAGCTTTCTTT	CASSLDGGNTEAFF
many	.	TRBV29-1	12	TRBJ1-1	TGCAGCGTGACGGGGACTAACACTGAAGCTTTCTTT	CSVTGTNTEAFF
.	TRBD2	TRBV5-6	14	TRBJ2-7	TGTGCCAGCAGCTTCCGGACTAGAATCTACGAGCAGTACTTC	CASSFRTRIYEQYF
medium-sized	.	TRBV29-1	10	TRBJ2-1	TGCAGCGCACAGGACAATGAGCAGTTCTTC	CSAQDNEQFF
many	.	TRBV18	16	TRBJ2-7	TGTGCCAGCTCACCACGGATGTCGGGGGCGCCTTACGAGCAGTACTTC	CASSPRMSGAPYEQYF
few	.	TRBV7-2	14	TRBJ2-7	TGTGCCAGCAGCTTAGTTGACGCTTCCAACGAGCAGTACTTC	CASSLVDASNEQYF
few	.	TRBV18	14	TRBJ1-5	TGTGCCAGCTCACCAGGATATAGCAATCAGCCCCAGCATTTT	CASSPGYSNQPQHF
many	TRBD1	TRBV18	14	TRBJ1-5	TGTGCCAGCTCAGGCGGGACAGGTAATCAGCCCCAGCATTTT	CASSGGTGNQPQHF
.	.	TRBV11-2	15	TRBJ2-7	TGTGCCAGCAGCTTAGGGGACGGCGGGGCCTACGAGCAGTACTTC	CASSLGDGGAYEQYF
few	TRBD1	TRBV4-2	13	TRBJ2-1	TGTGCCAGCAGCCAAGGTCGACAGGGAAAGCAGTTCTTC	CASSQGRQGKQFF
few	.	TRBV28	14	TRBJ1-4	TGTGCCAGCAGTCAAGGGGGGGCTAATGAAAAACTGTTTTTT	CASSQGGANEKLFF
many	.	TRBV14	15	TRBJ2-7	TGTGCCAGCAGTCATGCAACAGGTCGGTCTTGGGAGCAGTACTTC	CASSHATGRSWEQYF
few	TRBD2	TRBV27	16	TRBJ2-1	TGTGCCAGCAGTTTATTTTTCAGCGGGGGATACAATGAGCAGTTCTTC	CASSLFFSGGYNEQFF
few	.	TRBV28	12	TRBJ2-1	TGTGCCAGCAGTTTAGAGTACAATGAGCAGTTCTTC	CASSLEYNEQFF
few	TRBD2	TRBV3-1	13	TRBJ2-7	TGTGCCAGCAGTGTAAGCCGGGGGGGCGAGCAGTACTTC	CASSVSRGGEQYF
few	.	TRBV6-5	13	TRBJ1-5	TGTGCCAGCACCCCCGGGGGCAATCAGCCCCAGCATTTT	CASTPGGNQPQHF
many	TRBD2	TRBV9	16	TRBJ2-7	TGTGCCAGCAGCGTAGGGGAGCGGGAGGGTACCTACGAGCAGTACTTC	CASSVGEREGTYEQYF
.	.	TRBV18	13	TRBJ2-5	TGTGCCAGCTTTTCGACGCTTCAAGAGACCCAGTACTTC	CASFSTLQETQYF
once	TRBD1	TRBV6-2/TRBV6-3	12	TRBJ1-2	TGTGCCAGCACCGGGACAGTCGCTGGCTACACCTTC	CASTGTVAGYTF
many	TRBD1	TRBV6-2/TRBV6-3	16	TRBJ1-5	TGTGCCAGCAGTTACTCTCCGGGACAGGTGTGGCAGCCCCAGCATTTT	CASSYSPGQVWQPQHF
few	.	TRBV2	14	TRBJ1-6	TGTGCCAGCAGTGGGGCTGGGACCGGATCACCCCTCCACTTT	CASSGAGTGSPLHF
.	.	TRBV5-5	14	TRBJ2-7	TGTGCCAGCAGCTTTGACCCACGATCCTACGAGCAGTACTTC	CASSFDPRSYEQYF
.	.	TRBV7-3	15	TRBJ2-2	TGTGCCAGCAGCTTAAAGACTTCAAACACCGGGGAGCTGTTTTTT	CASSLKTSNTGELFF
few	.	TRBV7-2	17	TRBJ2-6	TGTGCCAGCAGCTTAGCAGGGGGAAGCTCTGGGGCCAACGTCCTGACTTTC	CASSLAGGSSGANVLTF